This T cell receptor beta chain originates from a study of shared clonotypes between healthy human individuals. Study-level results: Enrolling few donors narrowed the genetic and exposure-history diversity that was represented.

Terminally differentiated effector memory CD45RA+ cells were excluded by CCR7 positive selection of CD45RO-negative cells. This CDR3 has 15 amino acids. V lost 4 bases to trimming and J lost 5 bases; unmatched junction nucleotides: 7. The V gene's germline CDR1 is LNHNV and CDR2 YYDKDF (reference sequence). Produced via immunoSEQ multiplex PCR; TCRdb's table is partial and in-frame only. Among some 2,100,000 clones listed, approximately 94% were seen once. About this clone: Its matching antigen is unknown.

The sample taken for sequencing was naive CD8+ T cells from PBMCs. This TCR was sampled from a man aged 18 to 29 in good health. Some clones in this sample may be carry-over from other donors' samples. V gene TRBV15 combines with J gene TRBJ2-7, with 11 nucleotides matching TRBD2. For the CDR3, the DNA is TGTGCCACCAGCATAACTAGCGGGAGTCTTGACGAGCAGTACTTC. Translation: CATSITSGSLDEQYF.